This T cell receptor beta chain comes out of a study of T-cell memory formation after mild COVID-19. Findings and limits, study-wide: Pre-infection memory contained some responding clones, which suggested that cross-reactive memory had joined. Clones from the second wave (peaking day 37) had unconfirmed SARS-CoV-2 specificity.

The germline V and J ends were trimmed by 0 bases and 8 bases, with 10 bases remaining between them. The length of the CDR3 is 13 residues. The germline CDR1 and CDR2 sequences are KGHSH and LQKENI. TCR alpha and TCR beta cDNA libraries carrying sample barcodes and UMIs came from 5'RACE with constant-segment primers. TCRdb fed the 5' RACE reads into MiXCR, producing one record per CDR3 protein. The sample has some 290,000 distinct CDR3 sequences; 15% to 20% are singletons. This clonotype came up a few times. Its cognate antigen is unknown. Sequencing was carried out using PBMCs or a T cell subset sorted from them (not recorded which). This sequence was found in a man younger than 30 who had mild COVID-19 (a few samples of this study predate the infection). Cell type and time point are not known. The chain couples TRBV18 to TRBJ1-2; D remains unclear. CDR3 DNA: TGTGCCAGCTCACCACCCGAACTCTTGGGCTACACCTTC. Translation: CASSPPELLGYTF.